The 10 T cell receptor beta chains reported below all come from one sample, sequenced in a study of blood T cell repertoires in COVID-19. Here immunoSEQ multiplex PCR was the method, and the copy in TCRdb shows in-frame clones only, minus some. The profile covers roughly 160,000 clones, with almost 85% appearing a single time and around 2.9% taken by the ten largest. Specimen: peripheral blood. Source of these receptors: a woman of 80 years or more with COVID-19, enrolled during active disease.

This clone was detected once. The CDR3 nucleotides are TGTGCCAGCAGCTTGAGGGATGAAAAACTGTTTTTT. As protein: CASSLRDEKLFF. The chain carries TRBV7-9 and TRBJ1-4; D ambiguous. Germline V gene data show CDR1 as SEHNR and CDR2 as FQNEAQ (reference sequence). The V and J ends lost 3 bases and 6 bases respectively, with 5 bases between them. This CDR3 region has 12 residues.

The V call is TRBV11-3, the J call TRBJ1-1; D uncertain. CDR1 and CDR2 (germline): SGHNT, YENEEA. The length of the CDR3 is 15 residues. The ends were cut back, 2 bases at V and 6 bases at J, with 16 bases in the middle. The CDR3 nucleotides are TGTGCCAGCAGCTTAAGATCTGGGGTCGGGGCTGAAGCTTTCTTT. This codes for CASSLRSGVGAEAFF.

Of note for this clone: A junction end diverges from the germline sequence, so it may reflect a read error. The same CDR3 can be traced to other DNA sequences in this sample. CDR3 DNA: TGTGCCATCAGAAAGGGGACATCCGCAAGGGTTGACTACGAGCAGTATTTC. Translating gives CAIRKGTSARVDYEQYF. The chain combines TRBV10-3 with TRBJ2-7, with D perhaps TRBD1 (6 bases). The CDR3 length is 17 residues. The germline CDR1 and CDR2 sequences are ENHRY and SYGVKD.

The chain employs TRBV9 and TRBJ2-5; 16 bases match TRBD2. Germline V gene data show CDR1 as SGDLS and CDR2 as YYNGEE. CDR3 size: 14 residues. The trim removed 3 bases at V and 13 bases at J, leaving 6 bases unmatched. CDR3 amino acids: CASSAGTSGGALYF. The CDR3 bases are TGTGCCAGCAGCGCCGGGACTAGCGGGGGGGCACTGTACTTC.

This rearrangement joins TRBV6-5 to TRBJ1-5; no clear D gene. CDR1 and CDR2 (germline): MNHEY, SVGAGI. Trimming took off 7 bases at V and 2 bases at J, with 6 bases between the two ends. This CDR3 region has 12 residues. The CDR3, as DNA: TGTGCCAGCAATCGAGGCAATCAGCCCCAGCATTTT. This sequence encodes CASNRGNQPQHF.

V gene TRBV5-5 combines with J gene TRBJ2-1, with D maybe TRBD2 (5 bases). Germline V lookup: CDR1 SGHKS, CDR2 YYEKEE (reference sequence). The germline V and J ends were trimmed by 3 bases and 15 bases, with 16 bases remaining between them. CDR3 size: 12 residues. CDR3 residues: CASSSNSGGRFF. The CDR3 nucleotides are TGTGCCAGCAGCTCGAACTCTGGAGGCCGGTTCTTC.

CDR3 DNA sequence: TGTGCCAGCAGCCAAGACGGCGGGACAGATAATTCACCCCTCCACTTT. Encoded protein: CASSQDGGTDNSPLHF. The V and J genes are TRBV4-2 and TRBJ1-6; 7 bases match TRBD1. After removal of 0 bases from V and 5 bases from J, the junction contained 4 bases not matched to a gene. Germline V gives CDR1 LGHNA, CDR2 YNFKEQ. CDR3 size: 16 residues.

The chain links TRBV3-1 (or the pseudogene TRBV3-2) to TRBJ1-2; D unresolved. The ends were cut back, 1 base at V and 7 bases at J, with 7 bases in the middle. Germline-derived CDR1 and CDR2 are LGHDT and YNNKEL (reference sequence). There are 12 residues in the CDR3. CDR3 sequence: CASSQVVSGYTF. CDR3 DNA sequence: TGTGCCAGCAGCCAAGTAGTTTCTGGCTACACCTTC.

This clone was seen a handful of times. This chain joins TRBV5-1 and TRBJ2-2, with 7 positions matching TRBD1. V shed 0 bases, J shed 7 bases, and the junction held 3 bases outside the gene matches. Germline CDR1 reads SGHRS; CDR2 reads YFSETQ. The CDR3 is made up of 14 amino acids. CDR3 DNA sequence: TGCGCCAGCAGCTTGGGACAGGGTGGCGGGGAGCTGTTTTTT. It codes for CASSLGQGGGELFF.

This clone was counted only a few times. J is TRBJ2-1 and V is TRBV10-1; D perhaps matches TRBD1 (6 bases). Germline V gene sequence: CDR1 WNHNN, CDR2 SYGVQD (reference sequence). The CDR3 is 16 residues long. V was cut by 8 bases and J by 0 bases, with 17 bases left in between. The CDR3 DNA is TGCGCCAGCGGGGGCGGAACGGGGATCTCCTACAATGAGCAGTTCTTC. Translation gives CASGGGTGISYNEQFF.